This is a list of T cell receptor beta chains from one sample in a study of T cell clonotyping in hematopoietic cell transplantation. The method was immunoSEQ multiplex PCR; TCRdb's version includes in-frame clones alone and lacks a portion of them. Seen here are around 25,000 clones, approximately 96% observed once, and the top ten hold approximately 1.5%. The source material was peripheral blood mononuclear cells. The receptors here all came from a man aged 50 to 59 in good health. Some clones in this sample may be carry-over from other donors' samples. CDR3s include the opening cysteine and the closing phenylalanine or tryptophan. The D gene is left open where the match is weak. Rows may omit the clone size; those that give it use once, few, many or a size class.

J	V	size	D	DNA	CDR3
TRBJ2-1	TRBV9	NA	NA	TGTGCCAGCAGCGTAGCGGCGGGACAAAAGAGCATTTCCTACAATGAGCAGTTCTTC	CASSVAAGQKSISYNEQFF
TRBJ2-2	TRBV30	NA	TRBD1	TGTGCCTGGAGTGGGGGGACAGGACCGAACACCGGGGAGCTGTTTTTT	CAWSGGTGPNTGELFF
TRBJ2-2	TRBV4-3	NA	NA	TGCGCCAGCAGCCCCTCCCCAGGGCCCGGGGAGCTGTTTTTT	CASSPSPGPGELFF
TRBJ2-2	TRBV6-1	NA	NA	TGTGCCAGCAGTGAATGGGGGCCTCCCGGGGAGCTGTTTTTT	CASSEWGPPGELFF
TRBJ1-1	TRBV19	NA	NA	TGTGCCAGTAGTATTAAAAGTAGTACCTACACTGAAGCTTTCTTT	CASSIKSSTYTEAFF
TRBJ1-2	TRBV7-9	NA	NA	TGTGCCAGCAGCTTAATGGGTAATGCTAACTATGGCTACACCTTC	CASSLMGNANYGYTF
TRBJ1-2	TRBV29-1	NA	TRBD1	TGCAGCGTTGAACGCCGGGACAGTCTCTATGGCTACACCTTC	CSVERRDSLYGYTF
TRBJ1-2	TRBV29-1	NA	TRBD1	TGCAGCGTTAACCGACCGGGACAGGTAGCCTATGGCTACACCTTC	CSVNRPGQVAYGYTF
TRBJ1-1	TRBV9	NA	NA	TGTGCCAGCAGCGTAGCTCCGAACACAGCCACTGAAGCTTTCTTT	CASSVAPNTATEAFF
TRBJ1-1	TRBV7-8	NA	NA	TGTGCCAGCAGCTTAGGGGCCGGAGCCAACACTGAAGCTTTCTTT	CASSLGAGANTEAFF
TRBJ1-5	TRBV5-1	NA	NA	TGCGCCAGCAGCATGACAGGATTCAATCAGCCCCAGCATTTT	CASSMTGFNQPQHF
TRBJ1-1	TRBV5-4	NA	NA	TGTGCCAGCAGCTTAGACGGGGCCGGGTTCTCGAACACTGAAGCTTTCTTT	CASSLDGAGFSNTEAFF
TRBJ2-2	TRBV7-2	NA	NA	TGTGCCAGCACCCCCTGGACCAACACCGGGGAGCTGTTTTTT	CASTPWTNTGELFF
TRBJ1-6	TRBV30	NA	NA	TGTGCCTGGAGTGCAGTCAGGTCGGCAGCCTTCCACTTT	CAWSAVRSAAFHF
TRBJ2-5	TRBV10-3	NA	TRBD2	TGTGCCATCAGTGGACTAGCGGGGGGGCAAGAGACCCAGTACTTC	CAISGLAGGQETQYF
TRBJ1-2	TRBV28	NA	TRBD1	TGTGCCAGCAGTTCCCCGACAGGGGGCTATGGCTACACCTTC	CASSSPTGGYGYTF
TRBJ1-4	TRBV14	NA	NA	TGTGCCAGCAGCCGCGCGGACGCCTATGAAAAACTGTTTTTT	CASSRADAYEKLFF
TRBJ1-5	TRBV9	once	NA	TGTGCCAGCAGCGCGACAGGCAATCAGCCCCAGCATTTT	CASSATGNQPQHF
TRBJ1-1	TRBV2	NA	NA	TGTGCCACTGGGGGCCTCGACGCTGAAGCTTTCTTT	CATGGLDAEAFF
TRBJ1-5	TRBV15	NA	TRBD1	TGTGCCACCAGCAGAGGGGGACAGGAGCCCCAGCATTTT	CATSRGGQEPQHF
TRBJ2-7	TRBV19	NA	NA	TGTGCCAGTAGTATGACAGAAGATTCGTCCTACGAGCAGTACTTC	CASSMTEDSSYEQYF
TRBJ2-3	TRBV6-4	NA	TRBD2	TGTGCCAGCAGTGATTCTAGCGGGGGAGGCACAGATACGCAGTATTTT	CASSDSSGGGTDTQYF
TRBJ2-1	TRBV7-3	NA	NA	TGTGCCAGCAGCTTCCGCGGCGGCCGGCCTCAGTCCGAGCAGTTCTTC	CASSFRGGRPQSEQFF
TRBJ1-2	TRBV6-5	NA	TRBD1	TGTGCCAGCAGTACAGGGGGCCGGGCGAACAACTTC	CASSTGGRANNF
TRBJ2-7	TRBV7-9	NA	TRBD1	TGTGCCAGCAGCAAACGGGACAGGGCCGCCGAGCAGTACTTC	CASSKRDRAAEQYF
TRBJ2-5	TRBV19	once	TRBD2	TGTGCCAGTAGTGATCGGCGGGGGGGCCCGGAGACCCAGTACTTC	CASSDRRGGPETQYF
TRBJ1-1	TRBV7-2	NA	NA	TGTGCCAGCAGCTTAGTAGGCCGTGTCCAGGGGACTGAAGCTTTCTTT	CASSLVGRVQGTEAFF
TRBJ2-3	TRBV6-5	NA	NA	TGTGCCAGCAGACTCGTATCGGGGGCCACAGATACGCAGTATTTT	CASRLVSGATDTQYF
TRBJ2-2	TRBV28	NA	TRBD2	TGTGCCAGCAGTTACAGACTGAGCGGGGGGGTCACCGGGGAGCTGTTTTTT	CASSYRLSGGVTGELFF
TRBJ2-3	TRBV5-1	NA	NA	TGCGCCAGCAGCCCGGTACGCACAGATACGCAGTATTTT	CASSPVRTDTQYF
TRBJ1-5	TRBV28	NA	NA	TGTGCCAGCACTGGTATGAGGGGAAGCAATCAGCCCCAGCATTTT	CASTGMRGSNQPQHF
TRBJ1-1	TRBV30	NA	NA	TGTGCCTGGAGTGGAAGGAGGTATGGTGAAGCTTTCTTT	CAWSGRRYGEAFF
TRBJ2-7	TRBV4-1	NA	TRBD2	TGCGCCAGCAGCCAAGATCCCCCGGGGGGTAGCCCCTACGAGCAGTACTTC	CASSQDPPGGSPYEQYF
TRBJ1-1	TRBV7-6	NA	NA	TGTGCCAGCAGGTCTGAAGTGAACACTGAAGCTTTCTTT	CASRSEVNTEAFF
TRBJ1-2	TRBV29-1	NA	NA	TGCAGCTCTCTTGCCGGGACGGTAGACTATGGCTACACCTTC	CSSLAGTVDYGYTF